The 32 T cell receptor beta chains reported below all come from one sample, sequenced in a study of cytotoxic CD8 clonotypes in ibrutinib-treated CLL. Profiling relied on immunoSEQ multiplex PCR, and the TCRdb table lists in-frame clones only, not all of them. Among roughly 42,000 clones, roughly two thirds were seen once, and the ten largest hold about 7%. Here the sequenced sample was PBMCs, taken at disease progression, from a patient treated with ibrutinib. These receptors all stem from a human donor with chronic lymphocytic leukemia.

The chain combines TRBV18 with TRBJ1-3; D is uncertain. This CDR3 spans 13 amino acids. V lost 4 bases and J 2 bases, leaving 6 bases between the germline ends. CDR1 and CDR2 from the germline V gene are KGHSH and LQKENI. The CDR3 here is CASSRSAGNTIYF. CDR3 coding DNA: TGTGCCAGCTCACGGTCAGCTGGAAACACCATATATTTT.

The chain links TRBV9 to TRBJ2-5; TRBD1 aligns across 9 bases. J was trimmed by 5 bases and V by 4 bases; bases with no gene match: 9. The CDR3 runs to 15 residues. Germline lookup yields CDR1 SGDLS and CDR2 YYNGEE. This CDR3 reads CASSLPDRGRETQYF. The CDR3 DNA follows: TGTGCCAGCAGCCTTCCGGACAGGGGAAGGGAGACCCAGTACTTC.

This clone was counted a few times. The J gene is TRBJ1-1, the V gene TRBV5-6, with 10 bases identical to TRBD1. V shed 0 bases, J shed 14 bases, and the junction held 13 bases outside the gene matches. The CDR3 length is 15 residues. Germline V gives CDR1 SGHDT, CDR2 YYEEEE. The CDR3 spells CASSLAGTGARGAFF. CDR3 in DNA: TGTGCCAGCAGCTTGGCCGGGACAGGGGCCCGTGGGGCCTTCTTT.

This chain joins TRBV5-1 and TRBJ1-3; D is perhaps TRBD1 (6 bases). The CDR3 loop spans 16 amino acids. The germline gives CDR1 SGHRS, CDR2 YFSETQ. V dropped 0 bases and J dropped 0 bases, with 10 bases sitting between them. The chain's CDR3 is CASSLDRADSGNTIYF. The DNA for the CDR3 is TGCGCCAGCAGCTTGGACAGGGCCGACTCTGGAAACACCATATATTTT.

This clone showed up just once. V and J are TRBV11-3 and TRBJ2-2, with a tentative D call TRBD2 (6 bases). Looked up from germline, CDR1 is SGHNT and CDR2 is YENEEA. The CDR3 has 14 amino acids. The V gene lost 11 bases and the J gene lost 2 bases, with 15 bases spanning the gap. This CDR3 reads CAYSPGTNTGELFF. For the CDR3, the DNA is TGTGCCTATAGTCCCGGGACTAACACCGGGGAGCTGTTTTTT. Together with reference TRBV11-3 and TRBJ2-2, the CDR3 gives the full variable domain: EAGVVQSPRYKIIEKKQPVAFWCNPISGHNTLYWYLQNLGQGPELLIRYENEEAVDDSQLPKDRFSAERLKGVDSTLKIQPAELGDSAVYLCAYSPGTNTGELFFGEGSRLTVL.

The rearrangement joins TRBV5-1 to TRBJ2-3; 14 bases are a match to TRBD2. CDR1 SGHRS and CDR2 YFSETQ come from the germline V gene. The V gene end was trimmed by 6 bases and the J gene end by 6 bases; junction bases not matched to a gene: 9. The CDR3 is made up of 16 amino acids. The CDR3 region is CASKKAGTSGSDTQYF. CDR3 DNA: TGCGCCAGCAAAAAGGCCGGGACTAGCGGGAGCGATACGCAGTATTTT.

The V and J genes are TRBV12-5 and TRBJ2-7; no reliable D call. The CDR3 has 12 residues. Germline V gene lookup returns CDR1 LGHNT and CDR2 FRNRAP. The germline V and J ends were trimmed by 4 bases and 5 bases, with 9 bases remaining between them. CDR3 in amino acids: CASGSRWNEQYF. For the CDR3, the DNA is TGTGCTAGTGGTTCCCGGTGGAACGAGCAGTACTTC.

CDR3 coding DNA: TGCGCCAGCAGCCCCGGGGACCTTAGGTCCTACAATGAGCAGTTCTTC. Translating gives CASSPGDLRSYNEQFF. The chain links TRBV5-1 to TRBJ2-1, with D possibly being TRBD1 or TRBD2 (5 bases each). The V gene's germline CDR1 is SGHRS and CDR2 YFSETQ. Trimming shortened V by 4 bases and J by 1 base, and 15 bases separated the two germline ends. CDR3 length: 16 amino acids.

The V gene is TRBV13, the J gene TRBJ2-7; D call uncertain. This CDR3 contains 13 residues. V lost 5 bases to trimming and J lost 3 bases, with 11 bases between them. Looked up from germline, CDR1 is PRHDT and CDR2 is FYEKMQ (reference sequence). Here the CDR3 reads CASSQGVYYEQYF. The CDR3 region has the DNA TGTGCCAGCAGCCAAGGAGTTTACTACGAGCAGTACTTC. Full variable domain (rest looked up from reference TRBV13 and TRBJ2-7): AAGVIQSPRHLIKEKRETATLKCYPIPRHDTVYWYQQGPGQDPQFLISFYEKMQSDKGSIPDRFSAQQFSDYHSELNMSSLELGDSALYFCASSQGVYYEQYFGPGTRLTVT.

This clone showed up just once. The chain employs TRBV30 and TRBJ1-3; tentatively, D is TRBD1 (6 bases). Germline V gene data show CDR1 as GTSNPN and CDR2 as SVGIG (reference sequence). The CDR3 totals 14 residues. The germline V and J ends were trimmed by 0 bases and 4 bases, with 10 bases remaining between them. In DNA form, the CDR3 reads TGTGCCTGGAGTGTAGGGGGGGACGGAAACACCATATATTTT. This translates into CAWSVGGDGNTIYF.

The rearrangement joins TRBV9 to TRBJ2-1; 9 nucleotides match TRBD2. This CDR3 is 17 amino acids long. Unmatched junction bases numbered 14, after V lost 3 bases and J lost 7 bases. CDR1 is SGDLS, CDR2 YYNGEE, per germline. In nucleotides, the CDR3 is TGTGCCAGCAGCGCCCCCCCGGGGGCGGGAGGGTGGAATGAGCAGTTCTTC. Translated: CASSAPPGAGGWNEQFF.

The chain combines TRBV11-2 with TRBJ1-4; D remains unclear. From germline, CDR1 is SGHAT and CDR2 FQNNGV. The CDR3 is 11 residues long. V was shortened by 3 bases and J by 8 bases, with 4 bases between the two germline ends. As DNA, the CDR3 is TGTGCCAGCAGCTTTACAGAAAAACTGTTTTTT. Translating gives CASSFTEKLFF. The full variable domain, its missing parts supplied by reference TRBV11-2 and TRBJ1-4, is EAGVAQSPRYKIIEKRQSVAFWCNPISGHATLYWYQQILGQGPKLLIQFQNNGVVDDSQLPKDRFSAERLKGVDSTLKIQPAKLEDSAVYLCASSFTEKLFFGSGTQLSVL.

V usage is TRBV5-6 and J usage is TRBJ2-3; the D is unclear. CDR1 SGHDT and CDR2 YYEEEE come from the germline V gene. The CDR3 totals 12 residues. Trimming cost V 4 bases and J 2 bases, with 5 bases left between them. CDR3 sequence: CASSGSTDTQYF. The DNA for the CDR3 is TGTGCCAGCAGCGGCTCCACAGATACGCAGTATTTT.

V gene TRBV6-5 combines with J gene TRBJ2-7; tentatively, D is TRBD1 (6 bases). Trimming pared 5 bases from V and 6 bases from J, leaving 11 bases between. Germline lookup yields CDR1 MNHEY and CDR2 SVGAGI. The CDR3 length is 12 residues. The CDR3 coding sequence is TGTGCCAGCAGTCGCAGGGGCGTCGAGCAGTACTTC. This sequence encodes CASSRRGVEQYF.

This clone was detected only a few times. The chain has TRBV7-9 and TRBJ1-1, with 7 nucleotides matching TRBD1. CDR1 is SEHNR, CDR2 FQNEAQ, per germline (reference sequence). CDR3 length: 16 residues. J lost 0 bases, V lost 6 bases, and 10 bases had no gene match. This chain's CDR3 is CASRPDRVPLNTEAFF. The CDR3 DNA reads TGTGCCAGCAGACCCGACAGGGTCCCGCTGAACACTGAAGCTTTCTTT.

V is TRBV9 and J is TRBJ2-1; the match to TRBD2 covers 9 bases. Germline-derived CDR1 and CDR2 are SGDLS and YYNGEE. Germline trimming cut 0 bases from V and 7 bases from J; bases unmatched to any gene: 2. The CDR3 spans 14 residues. CDR3 DNA sequence: TGTGCCAGCAGCGTAGTAACTAGCGGGAATGAGCAGTTCTTC. Protein product: CASSVVTSGNEQFF.

In nucleotides, the CDR3 is TGTGCCAGCGGACGGGGGGCTGAGGCTGGAAACACCATATATTTT. Residues: CASGRGAEAGNTIYF. V is TRBV27 and J is TRBJ1-3; TRBD1 might be the D (6 bases). This CDR3 spans 15 amino acids. The germline CDR1 and CDR2 sequences are MNHEY and SMNVEV (reference sequence). V lost 8 bases, J lost 2 bases, and 16 bases lay in between.

This chain uses TRBV7-2 with TRBJ2-3, with TRBD1 identical over 8 bases. The V gene's germline CDR1 is SGHTA and CDR2 FQGNSA. The V segment lost 6 bases and the J segment 4 bases; nucleotides outside the gene matches: 9. The CDR3 sequence is 15 residues long. The CDR3 region has the DNA TGTGCCAGCAGTCAACAGGGGGTAGCCGCAGATACGCAGTATTTT. Its translation is CASSQQGVAADTQYF.

The chain couples TRBV19 to TRBJ2-5, with TRBD2 as a possible D gene (5 bases). Per germline, CDR1 LNHDA and CDR2 SQIVND (reference sequence). V lost 6 bases and J lost 5, with 25 bases in between. CDR3 length: 17 amino acids. CDR3 residues: CASSLARGGRVDETQYF. CDR3 nucleotide sequence: TGTGCCAGTAGCCTGGCAAGAGGCGGGCGGGTCGATGAGACCCAGTACTTC.

This rearrangement joins TRBV29-1 to TRBJ2-5, with 13 bases matching TRBD2. The CDR3 is made up of 14 amino acids. Germline-derived CDR1 and CDR2 are SQVTM and ANQGSEA. V dropped 8 bases and J dropped 1; count of bases not matched to a gene: 4. The CDR3 region has the DNA TGCAGCCACGGGACTAGCGGGGCCCAAGAGACCCAGTACTTC. The encoded protein is CSHGTSGAQETQYF.

The table lists this clone with a count of one. The chain uses TRBV4-1 and TRBJ1-1; D remains unclear. This CDR3 region has 15 residues. Germline CDR1 MGHRA, CDR2 YSYEKL. V was clipped by 0 bases and J by 2 bases, with 10 bases between them. DNA of the CDR3: TGCGCCAGCAGCCAAGAAGCACAGAGTAACACTGAAGCTTTCTTT. Residues: CASSQEAQSNTEAFF.

V is TRBV9 and J is TRBJ1-2; D unclear. Germline CDR1 is SGDLS and CDR2 is YYNGEE. V lost 1 base to trimming and J lost 7 bases, with 14 bases between them. CDR3 size: 14 residues. CDR3 bases: TGTGCCAGCAGCGTACAGGTCGGCAGTCCTGGCTACACCTTC. Translating gives CASSVQVGSPGYTF.

The genes are TRBV15 and TRBJ1-4; no definite D call. V was pared by 0 bases and J by 7 bases, with 6 bases between. The CDR3 totals 13 residues. Germline CDR1 and CDR2: LNHNV and YYDKDF (reference sequence). The CDR3 region has the DNA TGTGCCACCAGCAGAGACGCGGGTGAAAAACTGTTTTTT. Its protein product is CATSRDAGEKLFF. The variable domain in full, with the rest retrieved from reference TRBV15 and TRBJ1-4, is DAMVIQNPRYQVTQFGKPVTLSCSQTLNHNVMYWYQQKSSQAPKLLFHYYDKDFNNEADTPDNFQSRRPNTSFCFLDIRSPGLGDTAMYLCATSRDAGEKLFFGSGTQLSVL.

The V gene is TRBV6-1, the J gene TRBJ2-2; D not certain. Germline V gene lookup returns CDR1 MNHNS and CDR2 SASEGT. V shed 4 bases and J shed 10 bases, with 10 bases lying between them. This CDR3 has 12 residues. The CDR3 spells CASSVPSLELFF. CDR3 coding DNA: TGTGCCAGCAGTGTCCCGTCCCTGGAGCTGTTTTTT.

V usage is TRBV12-5 and J usage is TRBJ2-2, with TRBD2 as a possible D gene (6 bases). Germline V gene data show CDR1 as LGHNT and CDR2 as FRNRAP. The CDR3 totals 19 residues. V lost 2 bases to trimming and J lost 7 bases, with 26 bases between them. The CDR3 region has the DNA TGTGCTAGTGGTTTGACACTAACGGGGACTCCCCCAAGGAGCGGGGAGCTGTTTTTT. Amino acid sequence: CASGLTLTGTPPRSGELFF.

This chain connects TRBV27 to TRBJ2-7; 7 bases map to TRBD1. Germline CDR1 MNHEY, CDR2 SMNVEV (reference sequence). V was pared by 10 bases and J by 8 bases, with 17 bases of the junction left unmatched. The CDR3 length is 14 residues. Written as DNA, the CDR3 is TGTGCCATTGGTTCCGGGACAGAGGGGACGAAGCAGTACTTC. It translates to CAIGSGTEGTKQYF.

The table lists this clone with a count of one. The CDR3 coding sequence is TGTGCCAGCAGTGAAGCAAGGGGGGGATACAATGAGCAGTTCTTC. This sequence encodes CASSEARGGYNEQFF. V usage is TRBV6-1 and J usage is TRBJ2-1, with D perhaps matching TRBD2 (7 bases). The CDR3 has 15 amino acids. The germline gives CDR1 MNHNS, CDR2 SASEGT. Trimming removed 0 bases at V and 4 bases at J, with 10 bases between.

The DNA of the CDR3 is TGTGCCAGCAGTAGCGGAGGACCCTACGAGCAGTACTTC. Translation: CASSSGGPYEQYF. V usage is TRBV28 and J usage is TRBJ2-7, with D tentatively TRBD2 (5 bases). Trimming stripped 5 bases from V and 2 bases from J, with 10 bases between. Per the germline V gene, CDR1 is MDHEN and CDR2 is SYDVKM. The CDR3 loop spans 13 amino acids.

The genes are TRBV5-4 and TRBJ2-1; 10 positions agree with TRBD2. Looked up from germline, CDR1 is SGHNT and CDR2 is YYREEE (reference sequence). The CDR3 sequence is 16 residues long. Losses at the gene ends were 2 bases for V and 6 bases for J; bases not matched to a gene: 8. Here the CDR3 DNA reads TGTGCCAGCAGCTTTCTGAGCGGGAGGGGGCTCAATGAGCAGTTCTTC. Protein sequence: CASSFLSGRGLNEQFF.

On this clone itself: Relative to the germline gene, one junction end is altered; a read error may explain this. CDR3 coding DNA: TGTGCTAGCAGCTTAGGTAGCGGGAGCAACGATGAGCAGTTCTTC. The encoded protein is CASSLGSGSNDEQFF. The rearrangement links TRBV7-7 to TRBJ2-1, with 9 bases identical to TRBD2. The CDR3 extends over 15 amino acids. Germline V CDR1 and CDR2: SSHAT, FNYEAQ (reference sequence).

The chain has TRBV28 and TRBJ1-2; 7 bases fit TRBD1. With V trimmed by 6 bases and J by 6 bases, 10 bases remained unmatched. CDR1 and CDR2 from the germline V gene are MDHEN and SYDVKM. The CDR3 is 14 amino acids. Written as DNA, the CDR3 is TGTGCCAGCAGACGCCCCGGACAGGTAGATGGCTACACCTTC. It specifies CASRRPGQVDGYTF.

A few counts support this clone. The genes are TRBV9 and TRBJ2-7; tentative D call: TRBD1 (5 bases). This CDR3 has 15 amino acids. V was clipped by 0 bases and J by 3 bases, with 13 bases between them. The germline V gene has CDR1 SGDLS and CDR2 YYNGEE. DNA of the CDR3: TGTGCCAGCAGCGTAGAGGCAGGGTGGCGCTACGAGCAGTACTTC. Its protein is CASSVEAGWRYEQYF.